This TCR beta chain was retrieved from a study of cytomegalovirus exposure and HLA in healthy donors. Background on the study: Among around 180 million T cells, an earlier analysis found roughly 120 million unique TCR beta sequences.

Donors sampled were nominally healthy, though unrecorded immune exposures were likely. In the case of this clone: The antigen remains undetermined.

The V gene lost 6 bases and the J gene lost 0 bases, with 9 bases spanning the gap. The CDR3 spans 14 residues. Germline CDR1 and CDR2: MNHEY and SVGAGI. Study-wide findings and caveats: Sequencing depth roughly uniform across donors was assumed in presence/absence analyses.

The PCR ran on 60 Vbeta and 13 Jbeta primers. Sequenced by immunoSEQ multiplex PCR; TCRdb stores in-frame clones only, minus some. This sample has 130,000 or so clones, with roughly three quarters found just once. The sample comprised PBMCs. The sequence was collected from a woman between 18 and 30 years old in good health and CMV-seronegative. The genes are TRBV6-5 and TRBJ1-3, with D perhaps TRBD1 (5 bases). The CDR3 sequence: CASRSGGSGNTIYF. Written as DNA, the CDR3 is TGTGCCAGCAGGTCGGGGGGCTCTGGAAACACCATATATTTT.